The 26 T cell receptor beta chains below were found in one sample sequenced in a study of blood T cell repertoires in COVID-19. TCRdb's copy holds only in-frame clones and misses some; the assay was immunoSEQ multiplex PCR. The repertoire includes about 230,000 clones, roughly 88% of them detected once, and roughly 1.4% sits in the top ten. Sample: peripheral blood. The receptors stem from a woman aged 40 to 49 who had recovered from COVID-19.

This chain links TRBV20-1 with TRBJ1-1; unclear D gene. V was trimmed by 3 bases and J by 0 bases, leaving 8 bases between them. The CDR3 is 13 amino acids. Germline-derived CDR1 and CDR2 are DFQATT and SNEGSKA (reference sequence). The CDR3 region is CSASGGVNTEAFF. DNA for the CDR3: TGCAGTGCTAGTGGCGGGGTGAACACTGAAGCTTTCTTT.

The chain carries TRBV19 and TRBJ2-7, with TRBD1 matching over 7 bases. The V gene end was trimmed by 2 bases and the J gene end by 5 bases; junction bases not matched to a gene: 9. Germline CDR1 LNHDA, CDR2 SQIVND (reference sequence). The CDR3 runs to 15 residues. CDR3: CASSISSRQGDEQYF. CDR3 nucleotides: TGTGCCAGTAGTATAAGCTCCCGACAGGGCGACGAGCAGTACTTC.

This clone has more than one count but fewer than ten. J is TRBJ2-3 and V is TRBV7-2; 9 nucleotides align to TRBD2. V lost 6 bases to trimming and J lost 10 bases; unmatched junction nucleotides: 17. The V gene's germline CDR1 is SGHTA and CDR2 FQGNSA. This CDR3 spans 16 amino acids. The CDR3 DNA reads TGTGCCAGCAGTCCCCCCCCCGGCGGGGGGGCCGGTGCGCAGTATTTT. Its protein product is CASSPPPGGGAGAQYF.

Here the CDR3 reads CASSEWDSGGGTEAFF. The CDR3 bases are TGTGCCAGCAGTGAATGGGACTCTGGGGGGGGCACTGAAGCTTTCTTT. The rearrangement uses TRBV25-1 and TRBJ1-1; tentatively, D is TRBD1 (5 bases). This CDR3 has 16 residues. Deletions cut 1 base from V and 4 bases from J, with 16 bases between. The germline V gene encodes CDR1 MGHDK and CDR2 SYGVNS. The whole variable domain, remainder taken from reference TRBV25-1 and TRBJ1-1, is EADIYQTPRYLVIGTGKKITLECSQTMGHDKMYWYQQDPGMELHLIHYSYGVNSTEKGDLSSESTVSRIRTEHFPLTLESARPSHTSQYLCASSEWDSGGGTEAFFGQGTRLTVV.

V gene TRBV2 combines with J gene TRBJ1-5, with D uncertain. The CDR3 covers 14 residues. Trimming took 3 bases from V and 4 from J, leaving 10 bases between them. Germline CDR1 reads SNHLY; CDR2 reads FYNNEI. CDR3 sequence: CASSDQGGNQPQHF. The CDR3 coding sequence is TGTGCCAGCAGTGACCAAGGAGGTAATCAGCCCCAGCATTTT.

The chain has TRBV2 and TRBJ1-4, with 8 bases lining up with TRBD1. J lost 3 bases, V lost 7 bases, and 4 bases had no gene match. The CDR3 contains 14 residues. CDR1 and CDR2 from the germline V gene are SNHLY and FYNNEI. As DNA, the CDR3 is TGTGCCAGCAACCCGGACAGGGCTAATGAAAAACTGTTTTTT. Translation: CASNPDRANEKLFF.

The chain couples TRBV29-1 to TRBJ1-1, with no clear D. The V end was cut by 8 bases, the J end by 2 bases, with 15 bases between. Germline V gene data show CDR1 as SQVTM and CDR2 as ANQGSEA. The CDR3 is 13 amino acids. The CDR3, as DNA: TGCAGCTCGGGGAGCCCGAAAAACACTGAAGCTTTCTTT. Its translation is CSSGSPKNTEAFF.

The gene calls are TRBV5-4 and TRBJ2-2; D possibly corresponds to TRBD1 (6 bases). The germline gives CDR1 SGHNT, CDR2 YYREEE (reference sequence). The CDR3 contains 15 residues. V was cut by 2 bases and J by 2 bases, with 10 bases left in between. This CDR3 is CASSFGQLNTGELFF. The CDR3 coding sequence is TGTGCCAGCAGCTTTGGACAGCTTAACACCGGGGAGCTGTTTTTT.

This clone was seen a handful of times. This chain links TRBV7-9 with TRBJ2-7, with D uncertain. The CDR3 loop spans 14 amino acids. The germline V and J ends were trimmed by 1 base and 0 bases, with 7 bases remaining between them. The V gene's germline CDR1 is SEHNR and CDR2 FQNEAQ (reference sequence). The CDR3: CASSLDSISYEQYF. CDR3 coding DNA: TGTGCCAGCAGCTTAGACTCGATCTCCTACGAGCAGTACTTC.

Concerning this clone: In the same sample, other DNA sequences code for this CDR3. The rearrangement joins TRBV2 to TRBJ2-5, with a weak D call TRBD1 (6 bases). The germline V gene encodes CDR1 SNHLY and CDR2 FYNNEI. This CDR3 region has 13 residues. Trimming took off 5 bases at V and 1 base at J, with 8 bases between the two ends. This CDR3 reads CASSRGGQETQYF. The CDR3 DNA follows: TGTGCCAGCAGTCGAGGGGGCCAAGAGACCCAGTACTTC.

The chain joins TRBV27 to TRBJ1-1, with 9 bases lining up with TRBD1. V lost 5 bases, J lost 4 bases, and 5 bases stayed unmatched. The CDR3 has 14 amino acids. Germline loops: CDR1 MNHEY, CDR2 SMNVEV (reference sequence). CDR3 nucleotide sequence: TGTGCCAGCAGTCAGTACAGGGGGCTCACTGAAGCTTTCTTT. It encodes CASSQYRGLTEAFF.

The sample holds one count of this clone. The rearrangement uses TRBV19 and TRBJ1-5, with 7 nucleotides matching TRBD1. Losses at the gene ends were 3 bases for V and 4 bases for J; bases not matched to a gene: 3. Germline assignment: CDR1 LNHDA and CDR2 SQIVND (reference sequence). The CDR3 length is 14 residues. In nucleotides, the CDR3 is TGTGCCAGTAGTATGGGACAGCAGAATCAGCCCCAGCATTTT. Its protein is CASSMGQQNQPQHF.

This clone has a single count. This chain links TRBV19 with TRBJ2-1; 8 positions match TRBD2. With 3 bases clipped from V and 10 bases from J, the junction kept 5 bases outside the gene matches. In germline, CDR1 is LNHDA, CDR2 SQIVND (reference sequence). The CDR3 extends over 13 amino acids. CDR3 in DNA: TGTGCCAGTAGTATTGGGACTAGTCTGGAGCAGTTCTTC. Amino acid sequence: CASSIGTSLEQFF.

This chain joins TRBV6-1 and TRBJ2-3; 7 bases fit TRBD2. Germline V gene data show CDR1 as MNHNS and CDR2 as SASEGT. CDR3 length: 15 amino acids. V lost 2 bases, J lost 4 bases, and 6 bases stayed unmatched. The CDR3 region has the DNA TGTGCCAGCAGTGAAAGGTTGGGGAGGGCAGATACGCAGTATTTT. Its protein is CASSERLGRADTQYF.

The rearrangement uses TRBV11-2 and TRBJ2-5, with D tentatively TRBD2 (6 bases). Per the germline V gene, CDR1 is SGHAT and CDR2 is FQNNGV. V was clipped by 5 bases and J by 2 bases, with 6 bases between them. The CDR3 contains 12 residues. Here the CDR3 DNA reads TGTGCCAGCAGCCGGGGGCAAGAGACCCAGTACTTC. Translated: CASSRGQETQYF.

The V and J genes are TRBV10-3 and TRBJ2-4; a possible D gene is TRBD2 (5 bases). CDR1 is ENHRY and CDR2 is SYGVKD in the germline V gene. V dropped 6 bases and J dropped 0 bases, with 12 bases sitting between them. The CDR3 spans 15 residues. This chain's CDR3 is CAISDGESAKNIQYF. The CDR3 nucleotides read TGTGCCATCAGCGACGGGGAGTCAGCCAAAAACATTCAGTACTTC.

V is TRBV9 and J is TRBJ2-6; TRBD2 might be the D (6 bases). V shed 7 bases and J shed 11 bases, with 10 bases lying between them. The CDR3 length is 11 residues. Germline CDR1 is SGDLS and CDR2 is YYNGEE. The CDR3 DNA follows: TGTGCCAGCTCGGGAGTGGACGTCCTGACTTTC. Translated: CASSGVDVLTF.

V usage is TRBV11-2 and J usage is TRBJ2-2; D is unresolved. Trimming shortened V by 3 bases and J by 6 bases, and 5 bases separated the two germline ends. CDR3 length equals 12 residues. Per the germline V gene, CDR1 is SGHAT and CDR2 is FQNNGV. The CDR3 DNA sequence: TGTGCCAGCAGCTTCTCCCCCGGGGAGCTGTTTTTT. It yields the protein CASSFSPGELFF.

The chain links TRBV5-1 to TRBJ2-3, with 10 bases fitting TRBD2. J was trimmed by 4 bases and V by 3 bases; bases with no gene match: 8. There are 16 residues in the CDR3. CDR1 is SGHRS, CDR2 YFSETQ, per germline. The CDR3 sequence: CASSSGTSGDSDTQYF. CDR3 bases: TGCGCCAGCAGCTCGGGCACTAGCGGGGACTCAGATACGCAGTATTTT.

The CDR3 DNA reads TGTGCCTGGAGTGTATCCAGGAACACCGGGGAGCTGTTTTTT. It yields the protein CAWSVSRNTGELFF. V gene TRBV30 combines with J gene TRBJ2-2, with no clear D. The CDR3 is 14 amino acids. Between the trimmed V and J ends, which lost 0 bases and 1 base, there was a span of 6 bases. Germline V gene data show CDR1 as GTSNPN and CDR2 as SVGIG (reference sequence). Based on the CDR3 plus reference TRBV30 and TRBJ2-2, the full variable domain is SQTIHQWPATLVQPVGSPLSLECTVEGTSNPNLYWYRQAAGRGLQLLFYSVGIGQISSEVPQNLSASRPQDRQFILSSKKLLLSDSGFYLCAWSVSRNTGELFFGEGSRLTVL.

The chain combines TRBV19 with TRBJ2-1, with TRBD1 identical over 11 bases. The V gene end was trimmed by 3 bases and the J gene end by 9 bases; junction bases not matched to a gene: 7. Germline CDR1 is LNHDA and CDR2 is SQIVND (reference sequence). The CDR3 consists of 15 residues. The CDR3 loop is CASSIIGQGATEQFF. CDR3 bases: TGTGCCAGTAGTATCATTGGACAGGGGGCAACTGAGCAGTTCTTC. Using reference TRBV19 and TRBJ2-1 for the parts outside the CDR3, the full variable domain is DGGITQSPKYLFRKEGQNVTLSCEQNLNHDAMYWYRQDPGQGLRLIYYSQIVNDFQKGDIAEGYSVSREKKESFPLTVTSAQKNPTAFYLCASSIIGQGATEQFFGPGTRLTVL.

The chain couples TRBV30 to TRBJ1-2, with D maybe TRBD1 (6 bases). From germline, CDR1 is GTSNPN and CDR2 SVGIG (reference sequence). CDR3 size: 13 residues. V lost 7 bases and J 4 bases, leaving 16 bases between the germline ends. The CDR3 here is CASNRESIYGYTF. The CDR3 DNA is TGTGCCTCAAACAGGGAATCGATCTATGGCTACACCTTC.

This chain uses TRBV5-1 with TRBJ2-7; TRBD1 agrees at 8 bases. This CDR3 spans 14 amino acids. V shed 0 bases, J shed 5 bases, and the junction held 4 bases outside the gene matches. CDR1 SGHRS and CDR2 YFSETQ come from the germline V gene. CDR3 coding DNA: TGCGCCAGCAGCTTGGGCGCAGGGGGCGACGAGCAGTACTTC. It is translated as CASSLGAGGDEQYF.

This chain uses TRBV5-1 with TRBJ2-3, with TRBD1 identical over 11 bases. Losses at the gene ends were 3 bases for V and 3 bases for J; bases not matched to a gene: 12. The germline V gene encodes CDR1 SGHRS and CDR2 YFSETQ. The CDR3 has 18 residues. The CDR3 DNA is TGCGCCAGCAGCTGGGGGTCCGGGACAGGGGGTTCTACAGATACGCAGTATTTT. Protein: CASSWGSGTGGSTDTQYF.

This clone appeared once. CDR3 region: CASSSGLAGGQWADTQYF. The CDR3 DNA sequence: TGTGCCAGCAGCTCGGGACTAGCGGGGGGGCAGTGGGCAGATACGCAGTATTTT. This rearrangement joins TRBV11-3 to TRBJ2-3; TRBD2 matches at 16 bases. Germline V CDR1 and CDR2: SGHNT, YENEEA. V was clipped by 4 bases and J by 4 bases; unmatched bases: 8. This CDR3 contains 18 residues.

The genes are TRBV28 and TRBJ2-7, with TRBD1 as a possible D gene (6 bases). Deletions cut 7 bases from V and 0 bases from J, with 19 bases between. This CDR3 contains 16 residues. CDR1 MDHEN and CDR2 SYDVKM come from the germline V gene. The CDR3 loop reads CASNSLGRGSSYEQYF. CDR3 sequence (DNA): TGTGCCAGCAACTCCCTCGGCAGGGGAAGCTCCTACGAGCAGTACTTC.